The text below deals with one TCR beta chain. Its antigen is currently unknown. TCRdb recomputed calls from the RACE reads with MiXCR, one row per CDR3 protein. The repertoire holds approximately 84,000 distinct CDR3 sequences, with 11% as singletons. This specimen comes from a study of human T cells and chemical hapten exposure. Study information: Donors were sensitized with 2% DPC on the upper inner arm.

General observations from the study: Clustering by CDR3 similarity yielded significantly more large clusters from expanded TCRs than controls.

Noted time point: patch test 2, 6 weeks after DPC sensitization. Stated treatment: therapeutic diphenylcyclopropenone sensitization with weekly scalp DPC. The CDR3 totals 16 residues. Trimming removed 1 base from V and 3 bases from J; junction bases left unmatched: 5. Germline V gene data show CDR1 as SGHDT and CDR2 as YYEEEE. The sample consisted of whole blood, taken in connection with sensitization to the hapten diphenylcyclopropenone (DPC). The J gene is TRBJ1-5, the V gene TRBV5-6; 9 positions agree with TRBD1. The sequence derives from a man younger than 35 with alopecia areata. Some clones in this sample may be carry-over from other donors' samples. The CDR3 bases are TGTGCCAGCAGCTTGACCGGGACAGGGACCAATCAGCCCCAGCATTTT. Translation gives CASSLTGTGTNQPQHF.